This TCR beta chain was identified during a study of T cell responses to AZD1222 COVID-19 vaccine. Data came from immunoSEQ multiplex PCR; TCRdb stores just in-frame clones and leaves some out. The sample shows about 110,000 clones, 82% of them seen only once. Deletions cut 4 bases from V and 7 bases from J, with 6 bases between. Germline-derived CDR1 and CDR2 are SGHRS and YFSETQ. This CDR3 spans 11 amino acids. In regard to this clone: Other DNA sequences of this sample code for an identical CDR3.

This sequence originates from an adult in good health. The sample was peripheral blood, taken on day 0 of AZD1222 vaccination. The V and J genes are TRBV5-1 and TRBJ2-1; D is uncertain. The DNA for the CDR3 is TGCGCCAGCAGCCTCTCAAATGAGCAGTTCTTC. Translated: CASSLSNEQFF.